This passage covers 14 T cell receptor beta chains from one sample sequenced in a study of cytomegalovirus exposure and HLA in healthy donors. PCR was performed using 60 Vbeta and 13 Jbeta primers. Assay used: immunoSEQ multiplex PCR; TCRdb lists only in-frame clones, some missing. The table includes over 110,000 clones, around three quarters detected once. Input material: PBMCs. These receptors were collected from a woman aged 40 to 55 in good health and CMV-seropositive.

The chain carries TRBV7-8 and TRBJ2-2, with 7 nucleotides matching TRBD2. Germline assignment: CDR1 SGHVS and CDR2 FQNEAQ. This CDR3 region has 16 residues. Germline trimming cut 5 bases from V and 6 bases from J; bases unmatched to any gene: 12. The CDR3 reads CASSPLAGVMAGELFF. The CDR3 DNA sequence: TGTGCCAGCAGCCCCCTTGCGGGAGTAATGGCCGGGGAGCTGTTTTTT.

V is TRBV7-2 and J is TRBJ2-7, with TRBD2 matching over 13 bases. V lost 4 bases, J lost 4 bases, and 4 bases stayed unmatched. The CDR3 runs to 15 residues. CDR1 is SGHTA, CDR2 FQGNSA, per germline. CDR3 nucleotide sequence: TGTGCCAGCAGCTCGCGGACTAGCGGGGGATACGAGCAGTACTTC. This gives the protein CASSSRTSGGYEQYF.

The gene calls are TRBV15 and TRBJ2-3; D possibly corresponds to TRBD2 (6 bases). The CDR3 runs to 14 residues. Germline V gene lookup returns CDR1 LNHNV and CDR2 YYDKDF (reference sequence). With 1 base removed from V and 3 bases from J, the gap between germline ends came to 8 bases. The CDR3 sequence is CATSRGGETDTQYF. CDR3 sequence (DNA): TGTGCCACCAGCAGAGGCGGGGAGACAGATACGCAGTATTTT.

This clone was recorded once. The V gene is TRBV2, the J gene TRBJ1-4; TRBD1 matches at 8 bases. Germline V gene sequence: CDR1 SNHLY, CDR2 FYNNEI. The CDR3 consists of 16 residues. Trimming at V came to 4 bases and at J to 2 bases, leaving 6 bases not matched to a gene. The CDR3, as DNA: TGTGCCAGCAGTGGCAGGGGGCCTGGGACTAATGAAAAACTGTTTTTT. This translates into CASSGRGPGTNEKLFF.

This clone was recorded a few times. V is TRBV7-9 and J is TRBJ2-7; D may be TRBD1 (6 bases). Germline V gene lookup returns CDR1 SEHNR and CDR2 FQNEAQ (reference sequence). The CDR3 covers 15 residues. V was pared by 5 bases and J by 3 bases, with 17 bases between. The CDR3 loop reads CASSPSGGSYYEQYF. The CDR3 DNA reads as TGTGCCAGCAGCCCCAGTGGGGGCTCTTACTACGAGCAGTACTTC.

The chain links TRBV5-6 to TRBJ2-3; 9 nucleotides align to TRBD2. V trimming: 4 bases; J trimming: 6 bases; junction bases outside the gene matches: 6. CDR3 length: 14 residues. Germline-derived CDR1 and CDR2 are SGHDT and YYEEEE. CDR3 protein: CASSQGREGDTQYF. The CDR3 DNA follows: TGTGCCAGCAGCCAGGGGCGGGAGGGTGATACGCAGTATTTT.

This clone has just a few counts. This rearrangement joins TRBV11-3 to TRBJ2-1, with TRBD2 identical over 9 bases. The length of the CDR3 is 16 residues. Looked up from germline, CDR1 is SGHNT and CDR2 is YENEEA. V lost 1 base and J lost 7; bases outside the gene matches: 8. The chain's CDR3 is CASSLGEREVDNEQFF. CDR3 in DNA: TGTGCCAGCAGCTTAGGGGAGCGGGAGGTTGATAATGAGCAGTTCTTC.

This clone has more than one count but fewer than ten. CDR3 bases: TGTGCCATCAGTGAGTCGGGGGACAGGGCTTGGGAAAAACTGTTTTTT. This codes for CAISESGDRAWEKLFF. V usage is TRBV10-3 and J usage is TRBJ1-4, with 9 bases matching TRBD1. Trimming cost V 0 bases and J 8 bases; bases outside gene matches: 7. Germline V CDR1 and CDR2: ENHRY, SYGVKD. There are 16 residues in the CDR3.

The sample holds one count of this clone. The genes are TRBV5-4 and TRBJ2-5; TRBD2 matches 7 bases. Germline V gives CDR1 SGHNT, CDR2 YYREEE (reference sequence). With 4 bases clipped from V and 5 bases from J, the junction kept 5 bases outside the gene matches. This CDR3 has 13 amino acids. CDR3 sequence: CASSGGVRETQYF. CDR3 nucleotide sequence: TGTGCCAGCAGCGGGGGGGTTAGGGAGACCCAGTACTTC.

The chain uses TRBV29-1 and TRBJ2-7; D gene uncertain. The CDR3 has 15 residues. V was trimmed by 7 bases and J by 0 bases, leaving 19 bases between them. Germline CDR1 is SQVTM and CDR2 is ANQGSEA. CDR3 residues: CSGENSALASYEQYF. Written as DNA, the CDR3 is TGCAGCGGTGAGAATAGTGCCCTTGCCTCCTACGAGCAGTACTTC.

The CDR3 DNA reads as TGTGCCAGTGCCTCGACAGGGTATGGAAACACCATATATTTT. Translated: CASASTGYGNTIYF. V gene TRBV19 combines with J gene TRBJ1-3, with TRBD1 matching 7 bases. From germline, CDR1 is LNHDA and CDR2 SQIVND (reference sequence). Unmatched junction bases numbered 7, after V lost 8 bases and J lost 3 bases. The length of the CDR3 is 14 residues.

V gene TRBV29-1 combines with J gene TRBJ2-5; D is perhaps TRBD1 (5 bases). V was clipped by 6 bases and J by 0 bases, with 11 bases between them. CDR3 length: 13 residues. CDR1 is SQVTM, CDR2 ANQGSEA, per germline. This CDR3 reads CSVLDRYQETQYF. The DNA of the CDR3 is TGCAGCGTGCTCGACAGATACCAAGAGACCCAGTACTTC.

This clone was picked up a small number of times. CDR3 amino acids: CASSLGSFGEDTQYF. CDR3 sequence (DNA): TGTGCCAGCAGCCTCGGTAGCTTTGGTGAAGATACGCAGTATTTT. The chain joins TRBV11-2 to TRBJ2-3; D uncertain. Germline V gene sequence: CDR1 SGHAT, CDR2 FQNNGV. The CDR3 contains 15 residues. Trimming removed 5 bases at V and 5 bases at J, with 17 bases between.

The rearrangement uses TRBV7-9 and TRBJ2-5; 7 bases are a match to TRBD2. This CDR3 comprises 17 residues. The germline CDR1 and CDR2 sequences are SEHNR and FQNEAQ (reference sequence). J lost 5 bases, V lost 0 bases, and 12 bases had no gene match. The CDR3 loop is CASSLAFGGSEGETQYF. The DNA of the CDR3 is TGTGCCAGCAGCTTAGCGTTCGGCGGGAGCGAAGGGGAGACCCAGTACTTC.